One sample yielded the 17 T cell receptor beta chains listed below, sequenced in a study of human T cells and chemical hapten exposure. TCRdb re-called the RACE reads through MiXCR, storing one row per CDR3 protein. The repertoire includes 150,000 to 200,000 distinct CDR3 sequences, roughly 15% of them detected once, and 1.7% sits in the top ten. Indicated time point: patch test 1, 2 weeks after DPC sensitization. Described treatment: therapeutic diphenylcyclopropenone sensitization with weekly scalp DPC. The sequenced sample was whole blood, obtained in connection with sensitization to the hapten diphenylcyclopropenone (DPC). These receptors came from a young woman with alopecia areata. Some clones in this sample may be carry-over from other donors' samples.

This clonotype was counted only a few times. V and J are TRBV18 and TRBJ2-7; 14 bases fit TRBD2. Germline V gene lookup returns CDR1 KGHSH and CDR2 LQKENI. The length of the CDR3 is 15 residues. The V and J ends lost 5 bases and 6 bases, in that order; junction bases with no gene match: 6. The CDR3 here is CASSSGTSGSIEQYF. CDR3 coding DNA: TGTGCCAGCTCATCCGGGACTAGCGGGAGTATCGAGCAGTACTTC.

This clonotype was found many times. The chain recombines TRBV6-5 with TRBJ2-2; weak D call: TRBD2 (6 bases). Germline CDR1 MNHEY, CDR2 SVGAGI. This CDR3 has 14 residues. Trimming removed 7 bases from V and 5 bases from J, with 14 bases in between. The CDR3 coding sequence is TGTGCCAGCACCCCGGGACTCACGACCGGGGAGCTGTTTTTT. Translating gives CASTPGLTTGELFF.

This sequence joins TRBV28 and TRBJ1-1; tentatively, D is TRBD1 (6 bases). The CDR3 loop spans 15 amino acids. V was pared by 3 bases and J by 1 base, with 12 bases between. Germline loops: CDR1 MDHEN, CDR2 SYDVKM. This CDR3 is CASSFQGGGNTEAFF. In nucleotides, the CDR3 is TGTGCCAGCAGTTTTCAGGGAGGGGGGAACACTGAAGCTTTCTTT.

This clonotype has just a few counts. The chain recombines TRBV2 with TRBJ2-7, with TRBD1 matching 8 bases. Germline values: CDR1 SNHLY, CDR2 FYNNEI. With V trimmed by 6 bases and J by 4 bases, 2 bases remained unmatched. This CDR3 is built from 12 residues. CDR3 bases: TGTGCCAGCAGGGACAGGGCGTACGAGCAGTACTTC. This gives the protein CASRDRAYEQYF.

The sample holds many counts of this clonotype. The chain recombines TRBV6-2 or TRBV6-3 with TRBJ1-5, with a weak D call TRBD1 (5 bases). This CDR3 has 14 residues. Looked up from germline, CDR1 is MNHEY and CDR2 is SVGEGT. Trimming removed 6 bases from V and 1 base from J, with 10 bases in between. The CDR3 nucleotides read TGTGCCAGCAGACCAGGGTTGAGCAATCAGCCCCAGCATTTT. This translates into CASRPGLSNQPQHF.

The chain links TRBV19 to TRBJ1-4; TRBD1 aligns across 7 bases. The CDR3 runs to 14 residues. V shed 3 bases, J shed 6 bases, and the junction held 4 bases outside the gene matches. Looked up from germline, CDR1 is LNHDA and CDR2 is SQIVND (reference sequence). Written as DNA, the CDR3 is TGTGCCAGTAGTATCGGGACAGACGATGAAAAACTGTTTTTT. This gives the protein CASSIGTDDEKLFF.

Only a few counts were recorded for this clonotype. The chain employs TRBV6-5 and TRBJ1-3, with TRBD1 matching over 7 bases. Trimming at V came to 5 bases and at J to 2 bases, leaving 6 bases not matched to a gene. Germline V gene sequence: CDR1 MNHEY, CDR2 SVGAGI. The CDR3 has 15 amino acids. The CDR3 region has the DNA TGTGCCAGCAGTCGAACAGGGGCCCCTGGAAACACCATATATTTT. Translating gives CASSRTGAPGNTIYF.

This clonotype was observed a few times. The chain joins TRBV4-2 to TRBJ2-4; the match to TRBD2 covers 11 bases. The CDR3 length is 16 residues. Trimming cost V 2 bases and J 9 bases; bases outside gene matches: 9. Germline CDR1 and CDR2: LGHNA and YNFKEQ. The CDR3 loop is CASSQFVAGGYGIQYF. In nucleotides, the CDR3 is TGTGCCAGCAGCCAATTCGTAGCGGGGGGGTATGGCATTCAGTACTTC.

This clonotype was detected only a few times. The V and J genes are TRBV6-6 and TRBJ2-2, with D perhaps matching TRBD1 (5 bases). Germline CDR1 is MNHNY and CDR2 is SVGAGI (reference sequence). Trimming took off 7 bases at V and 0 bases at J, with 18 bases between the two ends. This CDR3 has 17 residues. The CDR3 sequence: CASILVRGAANTGELFF. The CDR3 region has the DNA TGTGCCAGCATCCTGGTTAGGGGCGCGGCGAACACCGGGGAGCTGTTTTTT.

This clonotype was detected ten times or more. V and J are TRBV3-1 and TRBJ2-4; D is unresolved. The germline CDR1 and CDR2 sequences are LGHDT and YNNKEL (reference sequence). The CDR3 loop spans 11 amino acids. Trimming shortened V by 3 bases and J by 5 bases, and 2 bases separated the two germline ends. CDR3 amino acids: CASSHENIQYF. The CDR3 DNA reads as TGTGCCAGCAGCCACGAAAACATTCAGTACTTC.

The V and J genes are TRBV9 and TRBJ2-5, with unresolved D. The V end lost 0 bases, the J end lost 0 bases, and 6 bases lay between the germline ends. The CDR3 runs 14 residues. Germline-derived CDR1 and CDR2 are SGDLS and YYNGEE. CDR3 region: CASSVEANQETQYF. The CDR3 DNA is TGTGCCAGCAGCGTAGAGGCTAACCAAGAGACCCAGTACTTC.

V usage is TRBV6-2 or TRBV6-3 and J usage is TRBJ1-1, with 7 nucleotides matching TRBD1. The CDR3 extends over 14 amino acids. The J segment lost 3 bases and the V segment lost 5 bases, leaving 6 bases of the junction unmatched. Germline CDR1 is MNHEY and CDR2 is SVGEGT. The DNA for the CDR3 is TGTGCCAGCAGTCGTCGACAGGGATACACTGAAGCTTTCTTT. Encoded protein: CASSRRQGYTEAFF.

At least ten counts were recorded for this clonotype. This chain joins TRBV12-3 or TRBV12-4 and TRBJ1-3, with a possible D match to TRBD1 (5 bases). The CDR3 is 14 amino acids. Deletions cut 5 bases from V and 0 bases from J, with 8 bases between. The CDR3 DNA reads TGTGCCAGCAGTCCGGGGGGCTCTGGAAACACCATATATTTT. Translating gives CASSPGGSGNTIYF.

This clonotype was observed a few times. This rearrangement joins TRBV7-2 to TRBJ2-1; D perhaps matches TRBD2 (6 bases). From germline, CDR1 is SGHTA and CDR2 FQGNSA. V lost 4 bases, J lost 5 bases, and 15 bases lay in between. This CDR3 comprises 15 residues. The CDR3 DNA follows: TGTGCCAGCAGCTCCTGGTCGGGACTCGACAATGAGCAGTTCTTC. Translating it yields CASSSWSGLDNEQFF.

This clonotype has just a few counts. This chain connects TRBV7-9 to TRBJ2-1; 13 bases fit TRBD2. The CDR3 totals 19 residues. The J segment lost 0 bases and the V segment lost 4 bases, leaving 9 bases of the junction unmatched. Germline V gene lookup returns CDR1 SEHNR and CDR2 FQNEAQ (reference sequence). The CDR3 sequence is CASSSPGLAGFSSYNEQFF. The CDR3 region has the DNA TGTGCCAGCAGCTCTCCGGGACTAGCGGGGTTTAGCTCCTACAATGAGCAGTTCTTC. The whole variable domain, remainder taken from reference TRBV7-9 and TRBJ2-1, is DTGVSQNPRHKITKRGQNVTFRCDPISEHNRLYWYRQTLGQGPEFLTYFQNEAQLEKSRLLSDRFSAERPKGSFSTLEIQRTEQGDSAMYLCASSSPGLAGFSSYNEQFFGPGTRLTVL.

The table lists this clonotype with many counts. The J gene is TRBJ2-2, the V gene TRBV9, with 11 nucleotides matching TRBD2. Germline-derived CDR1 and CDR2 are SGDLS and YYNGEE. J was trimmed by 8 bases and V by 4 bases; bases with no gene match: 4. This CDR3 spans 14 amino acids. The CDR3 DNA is TGTGCCAGCAGCCCCCGGACTAGCGGGGGGGAGCTGTTTTTT. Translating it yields CASSPRTSGGELFF.

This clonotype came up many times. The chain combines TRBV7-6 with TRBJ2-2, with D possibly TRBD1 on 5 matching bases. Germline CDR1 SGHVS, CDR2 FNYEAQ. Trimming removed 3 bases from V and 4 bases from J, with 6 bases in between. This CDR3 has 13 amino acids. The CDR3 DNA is TGTGCCAGCAGCTTCCAGGGCACCGGGGAGCTGTTTTTT. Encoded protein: CASSFQGTGELFF.